This TCR beta chain derives from a study of T cells in Graves' hyperthyroidism and ophthalmopathy. The table lists this clonotype with many counts. This CDR3 spans 14 amino acids. Germline V gives CDR1 DFQATT, CDR2 SNEGSKA (reference sequence). V lost 0 bases and J lost 9; bases outside the gene matches: 5. From RNA transcripts, TCR beta CDR3 regions were amplified. The study used the HTBI primer set for a first-round RT-PCR of the TCR CDR3. TCRdb re-called the multiplex PCR reads with MiXCR, one entry per CDR3 protein. The sample includes about 350,000 distinct CDR3 sequences, about 18% of them seen just once.

This receptor was identified in a woman in her twenties or thirties with Graves' hyperthyroidism that later progressed to Graves' ophthalmopathy. The specimen was blood. The chain joins TRBV20-1 to TRBJ2-7; 13 nucleotides line up with TRBD2. CDR3 in DNA: TGCAGTGCTAGAGATGGGACTAGCGGGGTATGGCAGTACTTC. It is translated as CSARDGTSGVWQYF.